A selection of T cell receptor beta chains follows, all from one sample in a study of blood T cell repertoires in COVID-19. Clones were read by immunoSEQ multiplex PCR, and TCRdb kept only the in-frame ones, dropping some. The profile covers hundreds of thousands of clones, with around 86% appearing a single time and about 2.2% taken by the ten largest. The sequencing sample was made of peripheral blood. The receptor set was obtained from a woman aged 25 to 39 who had recovered from COVID-19. The CDR3 runs from the conserved cysteine through the conserved F or W. The order of the fields is clone size, CDR3 length, V gene, D gene, J gene, CDR3 protein, CDR3 DNA. D genes are given only for firm matches. Some rows mark clone size as missing; the rest say once, few, many or name a class of expanded clone.

>.|15|TRBV4-1|TRBD1|TRBJ1-4
CASSQTGTGNEKLFF
TGCGCCAGCAGCCAAACCGGGACAGGGAATGAAAAACTGTTTTTT
>.|18|TRBV7-9|.|TRBJ2-2
CASSLASWPTVNTGELFF
TGTGCCAGCAGCTTAGCGTCTTGGCCGACAGTGAACACCGGGGAGCTGTTTTTT
>.|15|TRBV2|TRBD2|TRBJ2-5
CASRRRAGSGETQYF
TGTGCCAGCAGAAGACGAGCGGGGTCGGGAGAGACCCAGTACTTC
>.|16|TRBV10-2|.|TRBJ1-5
CASTNRRTELNQPQHF
TGCGCCAGCACCAACCGCAGGACAGAACTTAATCAGCCCCAGCATTTT
>.|14|TRBV30|TRBD1|TRBJ1-5
CAWSETGGGQPQHF
TGTGCCTGGAGTGAAACAGGGGGCGGGCAGCCCCAGCATTTT
>.|15|TRBV18|TRBD1|TRBJ2-7
CASSPRTGSGLEQYF
TGTGCCAGCTCACCAAGGACAGGGTCCGGACTCGAGCAGTACTTC
>.|15|TRBV18|TRBD2|TRBJ2-7
CASSFTSGSFGEQYF
TGTGCCAGCTCATTCACTAGCGGGAGCTTTGGCGAGCAGTACTTC
>.|16|TRBV27|TRBD2|TRBJ2-7
CASSLSGLAGSYEQYF
TGTGCCAGCAGTTTATCTGGACTAGCGGGATCTTACGAGCAGTACTTC
>.|16|TRBV14|.|TRBJ2-1
CASSQEVGVPTNEQFF
TGTGCCAGCAGCCAAGAGGTCGGGGTCCCCACAAATGAGCAGTTCTTC
>.|14|TRBV15|.|TRBJ2-1
CATSRATTYNEQFF
TGTGCCACCAGCAGAGCAACAACCTACAATGAGCAGTTCTTC
>.|15|TRBV5-1|.|TRBJ1-1
CASSLGPEQPLGAFF
TGCGCCAGCAGCTTGGGTCCGGAGCAACCCCTTGGGGCTTTCTTT
>few|13|TRBV5-4|.|TRBJ1-1
CASSLRDNTEAFF
TGTGCCAGCAGCTTACGAGATAACACTGAAGCTTTCTTT
>few|15|TRBV21-1|.|TRBJ2-7
CASSIGQGGSYEQYF
TGTGCCAGCAGCATAGGACAGGGGGGCTCCTACGAGCAGTACTTC
>.|15|TRBV9|TRBD1|TRBJ2-7
CASSVDHRGRGEQYF
TGTGCCAGCAGCGTAGATCACAGGGGGCGCGGCGAGCAGTACTTC
>.|14|TRBV6-2/TRBV6-3|.|TRBJ2-1
CASSPSGAYDEQFF
TGTGCCAGCAGCCCCAGCGGAGCCTACGATGAGCAGTTCTTC
>few|12|TRBV28|.|TRBJ1-2
CASWGSLYGYTF
TGTGCCAGCTGGGGCAGTCTCTATGGCTACACCTTC
>.|13|TRBV3-1/TRBV3-2|.|TRBJ2-7
CASSQNSGHEQYF
TGTGCCAGCAGCCAAAATAGCGGCCACGAGCAGTACTTC
>.|16|TRBV27|.|TRBJ1-4
CASRSHRRSSNEKLFF
TGTGCCAGCAGGTCGCATCGACGGAGCAGTAATGAAAAACTGTTTTTT
>.|15|TRBV25-1|TRBD2|TRBJ2-5
CASSALGGGGETQYF
TGTGCCAGCAGTGCCCTGGGGGGGGGTGGAGAGACCCAGTACTTC
>.|16|TRBV27|TRBD2|TRBJ2-3
CASSPRLAQYTDTQYF
TGTGCCAGCAGTCCTCGACTAGCGCAATACACAGATACGCAGTATTTT
>.|14|TRBV7-9|TRBD1|TRBJ2-3
CASSLGQGADTQYF
TGTGCCAGCAGCTTGGGACAGGGGGCGGATACGCAGTATTTT
>.|16|TRBV7-9|TRBD1|TRBJ2-3
CASSLSWDRLTDTQYF
TGTGCCAGCAGCTTATCCTGGGACAGGCTCACAGATACGCAGTATTTT
>.|14|TRBV5-1|TRBD1|TRBJ1-2
CASSQTGDDYGYTF
TGCGCCAGCAGCCAGACAGGGGACGACTATGGCTACACCTTC
>.|14|TRBV11-2|.|TRBJ2-1
CASSLLGQFDEQFF
TGTGCCAGCAGCTTATTGGGGCAGTTCGATGAGCAGTTCTTC
>few|19|TRBV1|.|TRBJ2-7
CTSSQGKQGSSASRYEQYF
TGCACCAGCAGCCAAGGGAAACAGGGGTCGTCAGCCTCTAGGTACGAGCAGTACTTC
>.|14|TRBV18|.|TRBJ1-3
CASSPGTQGNTIYF
TGTGCCAGCTCCCCCGGGACACAAGGAAACACCATATATTTT
>.|15|TRBV27|.|TRBJ1-4
CASSMGLWRNEKLFF
TGTGCCAGCAGCATGGGTCTCTGGCGGAATGAAAAACTGTTTTTT
>.|18|TRBV3-1/TRBV3-2|.|TRBJ2-5
CASSQVTGLVYIWETQYF
TGTGCCAGCAGCCAAGTGACAGGACTAGTGTACATCTGGGAGACCCAGTACTTC
>.|15|TRBV7-9|.|TRBJ2-2
CASSLWTSATGELFF
TGTGCCAGCAGCTTATGGACTTCCGCCACCGGGGAGCTGTTTTTT
>.|13|TRBV6-6|.|TRBJ1-6
CASRGGYNSPLHF
TGTGCCAGCAGAGGGGGTTATAATTCACCCCTCCACTTT
>.|17|TRBV7-9|TRBD1|TRBJ1-5
CASSLGTGALSNQPQHF
TGTGCCAGCAGCTTGGGGACAGGGGCACTTAGCAATCAGCCCCAGCATTTT
>few|10|TRBV24-1|.|TRBJ1-3
CATKGNTIYF
TGTGCCACTAAAGGAAACACCATATATTTT
>once|14|TRBV7-2|.|TRBJ2-4
CASSSGLAKNIQYF
TGTGCCAGCAGCTCCGGACTAGCCAAAAACATTCAGTACTTC
>.|16|TRBV28|.|TRBJ2-7
CASSSPSSLHSYEQYF
TGTGCCAGCAGTTCCCCTTCTAGCCTTCACTCCTACGAGCAGTACTTC
>.|17|TRBV6-2/TRBV6-3|TRBD2|TRBJ2-7
CASSTPGLAGVSYEQYF
TGTGCCAGCAGTACCCCGGGACTAGCGGGGGTTTCCTACGAGCAGTACTTC
>few|14|TRBV30|TRBD1|TRBJ1-2
CAWTLTKGGGGYTF
TGTGCCTGGACCCTAACGAAAGGGGGCGGCGGCTACACCTTC
>.|14|TRBV9|.|TRBJ1-1
CASSVAPGVAEAFF
TGTGCCAGCAGCGTAGCTCCCGGGGTCGCTGAAGCTTTCTTT
>.|14|TRBV30|.|TRBJ1-5
CAWSEGLGNQPQHF
TGTGCCTGGAGCGAGGGCCTGGGAAATCAGCCCCAGCATTTT
>.|17|TRBV18|TRBD1|TRBJ2-3
CASSPRAGGPGTDTQYF
TGTGCCAGCTCACCACGGGCAGGGGGTCCTGGGACAGATACGCAGTATTTT
>.|15|TRBV19|.|TRBJ2-6
CASSITGPGANVLTF
TGTGCCAGTAGTATCACAGGGCCCGGGGCCAACGTCCTGACTTTC
>.|15|TRBV13|.|TRBJ1-2
CASSRNPTGNYGYTF
TGTGCCAGCAGCCGCAACCCCACAGGAAACTATGGCTACACCTTC
>.|14|TRBV5-1|TRBD1|TRBJ2-3
CASSSDRDTDTQYF
TGCGCCAGCAGCAGCGACAGGGACACAGATACGCAGTATTTT
>.|17|TRBV28|TRBD1|TRBJ1-5
CASSPRTGGGSNQPQHF
TGTGCCAGCAGTCCAAGGACAGGGGGTGGAAGCAATCAGCCCCAGCATTTT
>.|15|TRBV18|TRBD2|TRBJ2-5
CASSPATSGQETQYF
TGTGCCAGCTCACCGGCGACTAGCGGACAAGAGACCCAGTACTTC
>.|15|TRBV2|.|TRBJ2-6
CATGGGPSGANVLTF
TGTGCCACTGGGGGGGGGCCTTCTGGGGCCAACGTCCTGACTTTC
>once|16|TRBV7-9|.|TRBJ2-2
CASSPFGIQGTGELFF
TGTGCCAGCAGCCCCTTTGGGATACAGGGCACCGGGGAGCTGTTTTTT
>once|14|TRBV11-3|TRBD1|TRBJ2-5
CASSVGTDQETQYF
TGTGCCAGCAGCGTTGGGACAGACCAAGAGACCCAGTACTTC
>once|17|TRBV11-3|TRBD2|TRBJ2-3
CASSLNVKRGSTDTQYF
TGTGCCAGCAGCTTAAACGTCAAGCGGGGGAGCACAGATACGCAGTATTTT
>.|14|TRBV2|.|TRBJ2-5
CASSERRAQETQYF
TGTGCCAGCAGTGAAAGGAGGGCCCAAGAGACCCAGTACTTC
>.|14|TRBV18|.|TRBJ2-5
CASSPEPRAETQYF
TGTGCCAGCTCACCGGAGCCGAGGGCGGAGACCCAGTACTTC
>.|19|TRBV12-2|.|TRBJ2-5
CASRPDGQAPSVNQETQYF
TGTGCAAGTCGCCCCGACGGGCAAGCTCCTAGCGTAAACCAAGAGACCCAGTACTTC
>.|15|TRBV5-1|TRBD1|TRBJ1-2
CASTPTTGTGTGYTF
TGCGCCAGCACCCCAACGACCGGGACAGGAACCGGCTACACCTTC
>.|15|TRBV5-1|.|TRBJ1-1
CASSLVREVNTEAFF
TGCGCCAGCAGCTTGGTTCGGGAGGTGAACACTGAAGCTTTCTTT
>.|16|TRBV28|TRBD1|TRBJ1-2
CASSLGSTGLFYGYTF
TGTGCCAGCAGTTTGGGTTCGACAGGGCTATTCTATGGCTACACCTTC